A single sample gave rise to the 31 T cell receptor beta chains below, sequenced in a study of STAT5B mutations in CD4+ large granular lymphocyte leukemia. Clones were sequenced by immunoSEQ multiplex PCR, and TCRdb holds only the in-frame ones, with some missing. The sample contains around 33,000 clones, roughly 84% of which appear only once. Sequences were obtained from CD4+ T cells from blood buffy coats. All receptors derive from a human donor in good health.

This sequence joins TRBV5-4 and TRBJ2-2, with 12 bases aligning to TRBD1. The CDR3 loop spans 16 amino acids. V lost 1 base, J lost 8 bases, and 6 bases stayed unmatched. Germline V lookup: CDR1 SGHNT, CDR2 YYREEE (reference sequence). The CDR3 loop is CASSLPGQGAPGELFF. The CDR3, as DNA: TGTGCCAGCAGCTTGCCGGGACAGGGGGCCCCAGGGGAGCTGTTTTTT.

This chain uses TRBV7-8 with TRBJ1-3, with no clear D. V was trimmed by 3 bases and J by 0 bases, leaving 12 bases between them. The CDR3 spans 16 residues. Looked up from germline, CDR1 is SGHVS and CDR2 is FQNEAQ. CDR3: CASSFVEAYSGNTIYF. In DNA form, the CDR3 reads TGTGCCAGCAGCTTCGTCGAAGCCTACTCTGGAAACACCATATATTTT.

The chain joins TRBV4-2 to TRBJ2-2, with TRBD2 matching 7 bases. The CDR3 loop spans 16 amino acids. J was trimmed by 4 bases and V by 0 bases; bases with no gene match: 5. Per the germline V gene, CDR1 is LGHNA and CDR2 is YNFKEQ. The CDR3 bases are TGTGCCAGCAGCCAAGATAGGGCGGGAGCCACCGGGGAGCTGTTTTTT. Its protein product is CASSQDRAGATGELFF.

The J gene is TRBJ1-2, the V gene TRBV5-4, with a possible D match to TRBD1 (5 bases). V shed 2 bases and J shed 2 bases, with 7 bases lying between them. Germline CDR1 is SGHNT and CDR2 is YYREEE (reference sequence). CDR3 size: 13 residues. The CDR3 loop is CASSLRDNYGYTF. DNA for the CDR3: TGTGCCAGCAGCTTAAGGGACAACTATGGCTACACCTTC.

As to this clone: The junction shows a germline mismatch at one end, possibly a read error. The chain recombines TRBV9 with TRBJ2-7, with D perhaps matching TRBD1 (6 bases). Germline-derived CDR1 and CDR2 are SGDLS and YYNGEE. This CDR3 comprises 15 residues. Written as DNA, the CDR3 is TGTGCCAGCAGCGTAGACCCAGGGGAGAACTACGAGCAGCACTTC. It specifies CASSVDPGENYEQHF.

The chain uses TRBV19 and TRBJ2-1; either TRBD1 or TRBD2 may supply D (5 bases each). The CDR3 is made up of 14 amino acids. Trimming removed 1 base from V and 9 bases from J, with 13 bases in between. Germline-derived CDR1 and CDR2 are LNHDA and SQIVND (reference sequence). CDR3 amino acids: CASSIVGSRGEQFF. CDR3 in DNA: TGTGCCAGTAGTATAGTTGGGAGTAGGGGTGAGCAGTTCTTC. The whole variable domain, remainder taken from reference TRBV19 and TRBJ2-1, is DGGITQSPKYLFRKEGQNVTLSCEQNLNHDAMYWYRQDPGQGLRLIYYSQIVNDFQKGDIAEGYSVSREKKESFPLTVTSAQKNPTAFYLCASSIVGSRGEQFFGPGTRLTVL.

The genes are TRBV19 and TRBJ2-1; perhaps D is TRBD1 or TRBD2 (5 bases each). V was shortened by 7 bases and J by 4 bases, with 14 bases between the two germline ends. Germline V gene lookup returns CDR1 LNHDA and CDR2 SQIVND (reference sequence). The CDR3 contains 14 residues. The CDR3 region has the DNA TGTGCCAGTATACCGGGACCGAGTTACAATGAGCAGTTCTTC. Translated: CASIPGPSYNEQFF.

The chain uses TRBV5-1 and TRBJ2-5; D is uncertain. This CDR3 is 14 amino acids long. Germline values: CDR1 SGHRS, CDR2 YFSETQ. The germline V and J ends were trimmed by 0 bases and 4 bases, with 10 bases remaining between them. The CDR3 region has the DNA TGCGCCAGCAGCTTGGGACCACTTCCAGAGACCCAGTACTTC. Translated: CASSLGPLPETQYF.

This clone was recorded only once. The genes are TRBV5-4 and TRBJ2-1; 12 bases are shared with TRBD2. The CDR3 spans 15 residues. Germline V gene lookup returns CDR1 SGHNT and CDR2 YYREEE (reference sequence). V was pared by 4 bases and J by 7 bases, with 6 bases of the junction left unmatched. The CDR3 here is CASSVGLAGGNEQFF. CDR3 DNA sequence: TGTGCCAGCAGCGTGGGACTAGCGGGCGGTAATGAGCAGTTCTTC.

The J gene is TRBJ1-1, the V gene TRBV6-1; D remains unclear. Trimming removed 3 bases from V and 0 bases from J, with 5 bases in between. This CDR3 contains 13 residues. Germline values: CDR1 MNHNS, CDR2 SASEGT. CDR3 DNA sequence: TGTGCCAGCAGTGATCTCTTGAACACTGAAGCTTTCTTT. Protein: CASSDLLNTEAFF.

The genes are TRBV30 and TRBJ1-2; tentatively, D is TRBD1 (5 bases). The CDR3 contains 14 residues. Per germline, CDR1 GTSNPN and CDR2 SVGIG (reference sequence). V was trimmed by 4 bases and J by 3 bases, leaving 15 bases between them. The CDR3 nucleotides are TGTGCCTGGAATCCCTCGAGGGGTTACTATGGCTACACCTTC. Its protein product is CAWNPSRGYYGYTF.

V gene TRBV27 combines with J gene TRBJ2-7, with TRBD1 matching 9 bases. From germline, CDR1 is MNHEY and CDR2 SMNVEV (reference sequence). The V segment lost 3 bases and the J segment 3 bases; nucleotides outside the gene matches: 6. The CDR3 covers 15 residues. The CDR3 region has the DNA TGTGCCAGCAGTTTGGTGGGACAGGGATTCTACGAGCAGTACTTC. Its translation is CASSLVGQGFYEQYF.

The CDR3 coding sequence is TGTGCCAGCAGTCCAAGTGGGACGGGGGGGGGCACAGATACGCAGTATTTT. It yields the protein CASSPSGTGGGTDTQYF. The J gene is TRBJ2-3, the V gene TRBV4-2, with 8 positions matching TRBD2. The CDR3 length is 17 residues. Germline V gives CDR1 LGHNA, CDR2 YNFKEQ. The V segment lost 6 bases and the J segment 1 base; nucleotides outside the gene matches: 12.

This clone was seen a few times. The chain joins TRBV10-1 to TRBJ1-1; weak D call: TRBD1 (6 bases). Germline V lookup: CDR1 WNHNN, CDR2 SYGVQD (reference sequence). Trimming cost V 5 bases and J 1 base, with 11 bases left between them. CDR3 length equals 14 residues. DNA of the CDR3: TGCGCCAGCAGTACAGGGTGGGGGAACACTGAAGCTTTCTTT. This translates into CASSTGWGNTEAFF.

This chain connects TRBV5-1 to TRBJ2-6; D is unresolved. V lost 5 bases and J 0 bases, leaving 15 bases between the germline ends. The CDR3 runs 17 residues. The V gene's germline CDR1 is SGHRS and CDR2 YFSETQ. CDR3 in DNA: TGCGCCAGCAGTACCTCTCTGATCCGCTCTGGGGCCAACGTCCTGACTTTC. It is translated as CASSTSLIRSGANVLTF.

The chain combines TRBV2 with TRBJ1-4, with D tentatively TRBD1 (5 bases). The CDR3 loop spans 14 amino acids. V was clipped by 8 bases and J by 0 bases, with 10 bases between them. CDR1 and CDR2 from the germline V gene are SNHLY and FYNNEI. The CDR3 loop is CASGTGATNEKLFF. The CDR3 DNA reads as TGTGCCAGCGGGACGGGGGCAACTAATGAAAAACTGTTTTTT. Combining the CDR3 with reference TRBV2 and TRBJ1-4 gives the whole variable domain EPEVTQTPSHQVTQMGQEVILRCVPISNHLYFYWYRQILGQKVEFLVSFYNNEISEKSEIFDDQFSVERPDGSNFTLKIRSTKLEDSAMYFCASGTGATNEKLFFGSGTQLSVL.

The chain uses TRBV7-9 and TRBJ2-7; the D is unclear. The CDR3 length is 13 residues. Trimming cost V 1 base and J 5 bases, with 9 bases left between them. Germline CDR1 reads SEHNR; CDR2 reads FQNEAQ (reference sequence). This CDR3 is CASSLEVSHEQYF. The CDR3 bases are TGTGCCAGCAGCTTAGAGGTTTCCCACGAGCAGTACTTC.

CDR3 DNA: TGTGCCAGCAGCTTAGCGGGACTAGCCAAAAACATTCAGTACTTC. Translation gives CASSLAGLAKNIQYF. The V gene is TRBV7-2, the J gene TRBJ2-4, with TRBD2 as a possible D gene (6 bases). V was shortened by 0 bases and J by 0 bases, with 6 bases between the two germline ends. This CDR3 is built from 15 residues. Germline V CDR1 and CDR2: SGHTA, FQGNSA.

The rearrangement joins TRBV7-6 to TRBJ2-3, with D perhaps given as TRBD1 or TRBD2 (5 bases each). The CDR3 consists of 13 residues. Trimming cost V 8 bases and J 6 bases, with 15 bases left between them. Germline values: CDR1 SGHVS, CDR2 FNYEAQ. The CDR3 nucleotides read TGTGCCAGCCGGGCCCTAGGGACCGATACGCAGTATTTT. It translates to CASRALGTDTQYF.

J is TRBJ1-1 and V is TRBV5-1; 7 bases line up with TRBD1. J lost 2 bases, V lost 4 bases, and 5 bases had no gene match. Per the germline V gene, CDR1 is SGHRS and CDR2 is YFSETQ. CDR3 length: 14 amino acids. The CDR3 region has the DNA TGCGCCAGCAGCAGGGGGACAGTAAACACTGAAGCTTTCTTT. It yields the protein CASSRGTVNTEAFF.

The J gene is TRBJ1-4, the V gene TRBV19, with unresolved D. Trimming cost V 2 bases and J 4 bases, with 14 bases left between them. The CDR3 is made up of 16 amino acids. Germline lookup yields CDR1 LNHDA and CDR2 SQIVND (reference sequence). CDR3 sequence (DNA): TGTGCCAGTAGTATATCATTCGGAGTACTTAATGAAAAACTGTTTTTT. It translates to CASSISFGVLNEKLFF.

V and J are TRBV5-4 and TRBJ2-3; D is undetermined. Germline assignment: CDR1 SGHNT and CDR2 YYREEE (reference sequence). The V and J ends lost 1 base and 4 bases respectively, with 4 bases between them. The CDR3 sequence is 12 residues long. CDR3 nucleotide sequence: TGTGCCAGCAGCTTGTTTCCAGATACGCAGTATTTT. Amino acids: CASSLFPDTQYF.

Only a few counts were recorded for this clone. The CDR3 reads CASSKTGRSYEQYF. CDR3 nucleotides: TGTGCCAGCAGTAAGACAGGGAGGTCCTACGAGCAGTACTTC. The chain carries TRBV28 and TRBJ2-7; D may be TRBD1 (7 bases). V was pared by 5 bases and J by 1 base, with 12 bases between. The CDR3 length is 14 residues. Germline V gene lookup returns CDR1 MDHEN and CDR2 SYDVKM.

The V call is TRBV27, the J call TRBJ2-2, with TRBD2 identical over 14 bases. Trimming took 0 bases from V and 6 from J; bases not matched to a gene: 3. The CDR3 has 17 amino acids. Germline CDR1 and CDR2: MNHEY and SMNVEV (reference sequence). The CDR3 loop reads CASSLSPGLAGAGELFF. CDR3 DNA sequence: TGTGCCAGCAGTTTATCCCCGGGACTAGCGGGAGCCGGGGAGCTGTTTTTT.

This sequence joins TRBV6-5 and TRBJ1-6; D is unclear. Trimming took 8 bases from V and 5 from J, leaving 13 bases between them. The CDR3 extends over 14 amino acids. CDR1 is MNHEY, CDR2 SVGAGI, per germline. CDR3 nucleotide sequence: TGTGCCAGCCAGGCCAGTCGGGATAATTCACCCCTCCACTTT. Protein sequence: CASQASRDNSPLHF.

The chain employs TRBV15 and TRBJ2-2, with TRBD1 as a possible D gene (5 bases). CDR1 and CDR2 from the germline V gene are LNHNV and YYDKDF (reference sequence). This CDR3 comprises 14 residues. The V gene lost 2 bases and the J gene lost 1 base, with 5 bases spanning the gap. This CDR3 is CATSRTGNTGELFF. In DNA form, the CDR3 reads TGTGCCACCAGCAGAACAGGGAACACCGGGGAGCTGTTTTTT.

The gene calls are TRBV28 and TRBJ1-6; unclear D gene. V dropped 5 bases and J dropped 6 bases, with 8 bases sitting between them. Germline values: CDR1 MDHEN, CDR2 SYDVKM. The CDR3 totals 13 residues. CDR3 sequence (DNA): TGTGCCAGCAGTGGACTGATTAATTCACCCCTCCACTTT. It encodes CASSGLINSPLHF. The full variable domain, in which reference TRBV28 and TRBJ1-6 provide the parts outside the CDR3, is DVKVTQSSRYLVKRTGEKVFLECVQDMDHENMFWYRQDPGLGLRLIYFSYDVKMKEKGDIPEGYSVSREKKERFSLILESASTNQTSMYLCASSGLINSPLHFGNGTRLTVT.

The chain is built from TRBV5-4 and TRBJ1-1; tentative D call: TRBD1 (6 bases). Germline values: CDR1 SGHNT, CDR2 YYREEE (reference sequence). V gave up 4 bases and J gave up 0 bases, with 16 bases separating them. The CDR3 loop spans 16 amino acids. The CDR3 nucleotides read TGTGCCAGCAGCCCCGGACAGATCGGCATGAACACTGAAGCTTTCTTT. It specifies CASSPGQIGMNTEAFF. Using reference TRBV5-4 and TRBJ1-1 for the parts outside the CDR3, the full variable domain is ETGVTQSPTHLIKTRGQQVTLRCSSQSGHNTVSWYQQALGQGPQFIFQYYREEENGRGNFPPRFSGLQFPNYSSELNVNALELDDSALYLCASSPGQIGMNTEAFFGQGTRLTVV.

The chain couples TRBV29-1 to TRBJ2-2, with 12 bases that match TRBD1. The CDR3 totals 14 residues. Germline-derived CDR1 and CDR2 are SQVTM and ANQGSEA. The V gene end was trimmed by 7 bases and the J gene end by 4 bases; junction bases not matched to a gene: 4. In DNA form, the CDR3 reads TGCAGCGCGGGGACAGGGGGCGGCACCGGGGAGCTGTTTTTT. This codes for CSAGTGGGTGELFF.

The chain has TRBV2 and TRBJ2-1, with 14 bases that match TRBD2. The CDR3 length is 15 residues. The germline V gene encodes CDR1 SNHLY and CDR2 FYNNEI. V trimming: 7 bases; J trimming: 8 bases; junction bases outside the gene matches: 7. The CDR3 protein is CASIEGTSGSDEQFF. CDR3 DNA sequence: TGTGCCAGCATCGAAGGGACTAGCGGGAGTGATGAGCAGTTCTTC.

In this sample, this clone turned up a few times. As DNA, the CDR3 is TGTGCCAGCAGCTTGCAGGGACGGAATGAAAAACTGTTTTTT. It translates to CASSLQGRNEKLFF. The chain recombines TRBV5-6 with TRBJ1-4; weak D call: TRBD1 (5 bases). V lost 1 base to trimming and J lost 5 bases, with 9 bases between them. This CDR3 is built from 14 residues. Per the germline V gene, CDR1 is SGHDT and CDR2 is YYEEEE.